This T cell receptor beta chain was found in a study of blood T cell repertoires in COVID-19. Study summary: Italy, Spain and the United States were the sources of the convalescent and acute COVID-19 samples.

In the study's own analysis: Scientists estimated how many nucleated cells there were by amplifying reference gene primers. Using immunoSEQ multiplex PCR, the repertoire was profiled, and TCRdb retains in-frame clones only, with some absent. V and J calls and clone size are as listed in that table; D and trimming were resolved from the DNA. The repertoire includes approximately 150,000 clones, less than 80% of them detected once, and under 20% sits in the top ten. The germline gives CDR1 SQVTM, CDR2 ANQGSEA. V lost 6 bases and J lost 5, with 19 bases in between. The CDR3 length is 14 residues. Participants, about 18 to 89 years old, spanned fewer than 30 US areas. Cohorts were based on clinical histories the participants reported.

The sequence came from a woman aged 70 to 79 in a cohort exposed to, infected with or recovered from COVID-19 (not recorded which). The sample taken for sequencing was PBMCs or T cells enriched from blood (not recorded which). This sequence joins TRBV29-1 and TRBJ2-5; D is uncertain. CDR3 amino acids: CSVWPRPGFETQYF. The CDR3 DNA is TGCAGCGTCTGGCCCCGCCCGGGTTTCGAGACCCAGTACTTC.